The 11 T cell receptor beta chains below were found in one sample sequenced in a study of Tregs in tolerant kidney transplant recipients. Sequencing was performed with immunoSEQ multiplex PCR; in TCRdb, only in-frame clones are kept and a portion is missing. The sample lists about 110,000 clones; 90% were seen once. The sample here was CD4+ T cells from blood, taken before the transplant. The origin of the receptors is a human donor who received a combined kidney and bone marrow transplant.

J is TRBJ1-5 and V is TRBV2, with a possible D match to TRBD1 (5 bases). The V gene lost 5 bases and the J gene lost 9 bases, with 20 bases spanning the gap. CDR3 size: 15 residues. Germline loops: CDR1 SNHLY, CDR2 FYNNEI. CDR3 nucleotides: TGTGCCAGCAGTAAACCGGGACGGCCGGGAGGGCCCCAGCATTTT. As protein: CASSKPGRPGGPQHF.

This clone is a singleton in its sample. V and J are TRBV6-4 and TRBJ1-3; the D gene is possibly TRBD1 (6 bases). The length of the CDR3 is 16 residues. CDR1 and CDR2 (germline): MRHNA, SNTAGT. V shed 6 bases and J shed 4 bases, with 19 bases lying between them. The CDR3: CASRDDRFLGGNTIYF. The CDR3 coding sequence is TGTGCCAGCAGAGACGACAGGTTTCTTGGGGGAAACACCATATATTTT.

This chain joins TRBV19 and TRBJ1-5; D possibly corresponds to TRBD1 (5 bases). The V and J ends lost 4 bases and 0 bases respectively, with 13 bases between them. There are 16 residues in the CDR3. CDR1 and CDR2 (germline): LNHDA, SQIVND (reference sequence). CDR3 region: CASSTHQTDSNQPQHF. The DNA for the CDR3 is TGTGCCAGTAGTACCCATCAGACAGATAGCAATCAGCCCCAGCATTTT.

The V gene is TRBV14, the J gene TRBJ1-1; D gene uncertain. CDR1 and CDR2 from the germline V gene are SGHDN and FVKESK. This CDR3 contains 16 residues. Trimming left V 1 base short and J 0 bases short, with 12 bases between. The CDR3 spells CASSQAGKTMNTEAFF. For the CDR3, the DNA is TGTGCCAGCAGCCAAGCTGGGAAGACTATGAACACTGAAGCTTTCTTT.

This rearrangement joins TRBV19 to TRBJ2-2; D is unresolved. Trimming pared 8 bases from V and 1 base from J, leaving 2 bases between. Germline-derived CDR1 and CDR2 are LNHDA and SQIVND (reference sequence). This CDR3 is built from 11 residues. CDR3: CASQNTGELFF. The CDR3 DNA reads TGTGCCAGTCAGAACACCGGGGAGCTGTTTTTT. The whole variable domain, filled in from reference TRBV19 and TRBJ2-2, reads DGGITQSPKYLFRKEGQNVTLSCEQNLNHDAMYWYRQDPGQGLRLIYYSQIVNDFQKGDIAEGYSVSREKKESFPLTVTSAQKNPTAFYLCASQNTGELFFGEGSRLTVL.

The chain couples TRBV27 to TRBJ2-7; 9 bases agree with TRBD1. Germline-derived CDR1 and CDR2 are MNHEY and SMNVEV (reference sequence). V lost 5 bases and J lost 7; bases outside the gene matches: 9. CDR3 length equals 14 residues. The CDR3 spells CASSPSQGANEQYF. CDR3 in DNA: TGTGCCAGCAGTCCCTCACAGGGGGCGAATGAGCAGTACTTC.

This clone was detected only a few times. The CDR3 region has the DNA TGCGCCAGCAGCCAAGGGCAGGGGTCCCCCTACGAGCAGTACTTC. It yields the protein CASSQGQGSPYEQYF. The rearrangement joins TRBV4-1 to TRBJ2-7, with a tentative D call TRBD1 (6 bases). The CDR3 loop spans 15 amino acids. Germline loops: CDR1 MGHRA, CDR2 YSYEKL. Trimming cost V 1 base and J 2 bases, with 12 bases left between them.

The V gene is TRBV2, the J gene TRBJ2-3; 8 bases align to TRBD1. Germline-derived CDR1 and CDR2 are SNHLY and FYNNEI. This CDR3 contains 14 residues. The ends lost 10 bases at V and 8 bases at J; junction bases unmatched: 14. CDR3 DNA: TGTGCCACCGTAGGACAGGGAGGTGGAGGTACGCAGTATTTT. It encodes CATVGQGGGGTQYF. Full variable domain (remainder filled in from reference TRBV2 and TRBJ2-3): EPEVTQTPSHQVTQMGQEVILRCVPISNHLYFYWYRQILGQKVEFLVSFYNNEISEKSEIFDDQFSVERPDGSNFTLKIRSTKLEDSAMYFCATVGQGGGGTQYFGPGTRLTVL.

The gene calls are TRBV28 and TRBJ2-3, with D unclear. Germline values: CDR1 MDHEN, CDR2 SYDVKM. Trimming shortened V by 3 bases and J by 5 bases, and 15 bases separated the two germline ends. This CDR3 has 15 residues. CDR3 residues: CASSFSTVGLDTQYF. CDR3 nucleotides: TGTGCCAGCAGTTTTTCGACTGTTGGTTTAGATACGCAGTATTTT.

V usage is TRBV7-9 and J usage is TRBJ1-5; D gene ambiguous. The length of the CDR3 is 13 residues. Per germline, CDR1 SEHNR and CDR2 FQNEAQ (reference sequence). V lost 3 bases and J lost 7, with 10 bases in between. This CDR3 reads CASSLAVLQPQHF. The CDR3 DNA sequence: TGTGCCAGCAGCTTGGCCGTGCTGCAGCCCCAGCATTTT.

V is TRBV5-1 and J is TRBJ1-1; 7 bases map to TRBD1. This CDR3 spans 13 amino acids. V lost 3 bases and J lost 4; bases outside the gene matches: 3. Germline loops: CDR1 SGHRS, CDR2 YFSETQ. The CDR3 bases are TGCGCCAGCAGCTCCCAGGGGGGCACTGAAGCTTTCTTT. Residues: CASSSQGGTEAFF.